The 10 T cell receptor beta chains below all came from one sample that was sequenced in a study of human T cells and chemical hapten exposure. Time point in this sample: patch test 1, 2 weeks after DPC sensitization. Specified treatment: therapeutic diphenylcyclopropenone sensitization with weekly scalp DPC. Via MiXCR, TCRdb re-called the RACE reads, giving one row per CDR3 protein. The table includes around 99,000 distinct CDR3 sequences, 12% detected once. The sequenced sample was whole blood, obtained in connection with sensitization to the hapten diphenylcyclopropenone (DPC). The receptors shown here come from a woman between 40 and 50 years old with alopecia areata. Some clones in this sample may be carry-over from other donors' samples.

The chain has TRBV7-2 and TRBJ2-3, with 9 nucleotides matching TRBD2. CDR1 SGHTA and CDR2 FQGNSA come from the germline V gene. The CDR3 runs to 18 residues. After removal of 0 bases from V and 4 bases from J, the junction contained 11 bases not matched to a gene. Written as DNA, the CDR3 is TGTGCCAGCAGCTTAGCGTTCGGGCCTCTAGCGGGATCAGATACGCAGTATTTT. It yields the protein CASSLAFGPLAGSDTQYF.

In its sample, this clonotype ranks as medium-sized (0.01 to 0.1%). The chain recombines TRBV7-9 with TRBJ2-1; no definite D call. This CDR3 has 15 residues. Deletions cut 4 bases from V and 0 bases from J, with 10 bases between. CDR1 is SEHNR, CDR2 FQNEAQ, per germline (reference sequence). In nucleotides, the CDR3 is TGTGCCAGCAGCTCGCGTCAGAGCTCCTACAATGAGCAGTTCTTC. This sequence encodes CASSSRQSSYNEQFF.

This chain joins TRBV10-3 and TRBJ2-2; D is possibly TRBD2 (6 bases). Germline CDR1 and CDR2: ENHRY and SYGVKD. CDR3 length: 14 amino acids. The V and J ends lost 7 bases and 8 bases respectively, with 17 bases between them. The CDR3 reads CAINRDLGGGELFF. The DNA of the CDR3 is TGTGCCATCAACCGGGACTTAGGAGGGGGGGAGCTGTTTTTT.

This chain joins TRBV12-3 or TRBV12-4 and TRBJ2-5, with D possibly being TRBD1 or TRBD2 (5 bases each). CDR3 length: 13 amino acids. V dropped 4 bases and J dropped 3 bases, with 9 bases sitting between them. The CDR3 loop reads CASSWDRKETQYF. CDR3 DNA: TGTGCCAGCAGTTGGGACCGCAAAGAGACCCAGTACTTC.

The V gene is TRBV6-6, the J gene TRBJ1-4, with 7 bases matching TRBD1. Germline values: CDR1 MNHNY, CDR2 SVGAGI (reference sequence). V lost 6 bases to trimming and J lost 0 bases; unmatched junction nucleotides: 4. This CDR3 spans 15 amino acids. The CDR3, as DNA: TGTGCCAGCAGCGCTCAGGGGGCAACTAATGAAAAACTGTTTTTT. It encodes CASSAQGATNEKLFF.

This clonotype was picked up a small number of times. V usage is TRBV28 and J usage is TRBJ2-7, with unresolved D. Germline CDR1 reads MDHEN; CDR2 reads SYDVKM. V gave up 6 bases and J gave up 1 base, with 16 bases separating them. This CDR3 is 15 amino acids long. Written as DNA, the CDR3 is TGTGCCAGCAGATCCTTTGGGCAGAAGTCCTACGAGCAGTACTTC. Its translation is CASRSFGQKSYEQYF.

This clonotype was detected a few times. This chain connects TRBV20-1 to TRBJ2-1; 7 bases map to TRBD2. This CDR3 region has 13 residues. CDR1 is DFQATT, CDR2 SNEGSKA, per germline (reference sequence). The J segment lost 7 bases and the V segment lost 3 bases, leaving 6 bases of the junction unmatched. The CDR3 DNA reads as TGCAGTGCTAGTCCGACTAGCAAAAATGAGCAGTTCTTC. This encodes CSASPTSKNEQFF.

This clonotype was seen a handful of times. The chain links TRBV5-1 to TRBJ2-1; 8 bases align to TRBD2. The CDR3 is 14 residues long. With 5 bases clipped from V and 6 bases from J, the junction kept 7 bases outside the gene matches. CDR1 is SGHRS, CDR2 YFSETQ, per germline. The CDR3 is CASSRSGTSNEQFF. CDR3 in DNA: TGCGCCAGCAGTCGTTCCGGGACTAGCAATGAGCAGTTCTTC.

The chain recombines TRBV7-2 with TRBJ2-7; D remains unclear. This CDR3 has 15 amino acids. Germline V CDR1 and CDR2: SGHTA, FQGNSA. V was shortened by 6 bases and J by 5 bases, with 20 bases between the two germline ends. The DNA for the CDR3 is TGTGCCAGCAGTCCTTTAGTTACCCAAAACCACGAGCAGTACTTC. Translated: CASSPLVTQNHEQYF. The complete variable domain, with remaining parts taken from reference TRBV7-2 and TRBJ2-7, reads GAGVSQSPSNKVTEKGKDVELRCDPISGHTALYWYRQSLGQGLEFLIYFQGNSAPDKSGLPSDRFSAERTGGSVSTLTIQRTQQEDSAVYLCASSPLVTQNHEQYFGPGTRLTVT.

This sequence joins TRBV5-5 and TRBJ2-1; unclear D gene. The germline V and J ends were trimmed by 5 bases and 8 bases, with 14 bases remaining between them. Per the germline V gene, CDR1 is SGHKS and CDR2 is YYEKEE (reference sequence). The CDR3 spans 13 residues. Here the CDR3 DNA reads TGTGCCAGCAGTTTAGCCATTAAGGATGAGCAGTTCTTC. Its translation: CASSLAIKDEQFF.